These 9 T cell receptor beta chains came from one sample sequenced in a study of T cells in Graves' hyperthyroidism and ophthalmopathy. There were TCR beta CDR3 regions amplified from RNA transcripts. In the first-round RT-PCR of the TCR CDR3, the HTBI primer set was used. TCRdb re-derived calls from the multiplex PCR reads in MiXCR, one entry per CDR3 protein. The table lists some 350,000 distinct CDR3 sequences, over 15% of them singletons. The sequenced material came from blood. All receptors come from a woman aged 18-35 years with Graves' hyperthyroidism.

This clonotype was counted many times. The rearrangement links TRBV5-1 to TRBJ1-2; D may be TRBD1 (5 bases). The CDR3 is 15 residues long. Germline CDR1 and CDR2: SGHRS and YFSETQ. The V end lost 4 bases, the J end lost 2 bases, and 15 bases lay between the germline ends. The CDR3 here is CASSLSSQANYGYTF. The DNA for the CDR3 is TGCGCCAGCAGCCTGTCATCACAGGCAAACTATGGCTACACCTTC.

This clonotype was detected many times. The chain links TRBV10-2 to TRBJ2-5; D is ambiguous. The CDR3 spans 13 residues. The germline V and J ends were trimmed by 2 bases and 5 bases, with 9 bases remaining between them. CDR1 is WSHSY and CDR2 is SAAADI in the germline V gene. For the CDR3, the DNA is TGCGCCAGCAGTGAGGATAGCTTGGAGACCCAGTACTTC. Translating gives CASSEDSLETQYF.

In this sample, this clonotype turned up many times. CDR3 nucleotide sequence: TGTGCCACCGGGACAGCGAACACCGGGGAGCTGTTTTTT. Translated: CATGTANTGELFF. The chain couples TRBV12-3 or TRBV12-4 to TRBJ2-2; 7 nucleotides match TRBD1. CDR3 length equals 13 residues. The V segment lost 10 bases and the J segment 0 bases; nucleotides outside the gene matches: 2.

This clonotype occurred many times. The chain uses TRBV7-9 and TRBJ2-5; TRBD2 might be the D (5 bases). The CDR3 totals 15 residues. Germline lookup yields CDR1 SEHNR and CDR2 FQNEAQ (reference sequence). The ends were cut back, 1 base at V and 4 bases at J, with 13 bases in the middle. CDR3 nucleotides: TGTGCCAGCAGCTTAGTGGCCGGACTGGGAGAGACCCAGTACTTC. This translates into CASSLVAGLGETQYF. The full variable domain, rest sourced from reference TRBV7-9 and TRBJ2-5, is DTGVSQNPRHKITKRGQNVTFRCDPISEHNRLYWYRQTLGQGPEFLTYFQNEAQLEKSRLLSDRFSAERPKGSFSTLEIQRTEQGDSAMYLCASSLVAGLGETQYFGPGTRLLVL.

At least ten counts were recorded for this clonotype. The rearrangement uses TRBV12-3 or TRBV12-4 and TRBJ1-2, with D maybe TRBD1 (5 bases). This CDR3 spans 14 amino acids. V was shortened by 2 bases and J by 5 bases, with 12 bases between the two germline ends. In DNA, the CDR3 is TGTGCCAGCAGTTTATGGGCTGGGGGGTATGGCTACACCTTC. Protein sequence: CASSLWAGGYGYTF.

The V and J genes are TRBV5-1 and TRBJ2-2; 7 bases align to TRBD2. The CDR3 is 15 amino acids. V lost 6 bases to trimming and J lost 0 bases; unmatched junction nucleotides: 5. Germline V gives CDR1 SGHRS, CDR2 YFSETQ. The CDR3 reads CASTRGEANTGELFF. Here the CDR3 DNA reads TGCGCCAGCACCCGGGGGGAGGCGAACACCGGGGAGCTGTTTTTT.

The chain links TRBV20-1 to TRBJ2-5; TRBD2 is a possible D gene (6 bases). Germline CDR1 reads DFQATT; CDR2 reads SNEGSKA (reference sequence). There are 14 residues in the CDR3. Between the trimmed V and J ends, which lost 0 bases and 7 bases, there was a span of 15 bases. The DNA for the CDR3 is TGCAGTGCTAGAGATTTTGGCGGGCGGGGGACCCAGTACTTC. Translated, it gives CSARDFGGRGTQYF.

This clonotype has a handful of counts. The CDR3 region is CASSSGQGELFF. Written as DNA, the CDR3 is TGTGCCAGCAGTTCGGGACAAGGGGAGCTGTTTTTT. V is TRBV6-5 and J is TRBJ2-2, with D perhaps matching TRBD1 (6 bases). The CDR3 loop spans 12 amino acids. Trimming shortened V by 4 bases and J by 8 bases, and 8 bases separated the two germline ends. Germline assignment: CDR1 MNHEY and CDR2 SVGAGI.

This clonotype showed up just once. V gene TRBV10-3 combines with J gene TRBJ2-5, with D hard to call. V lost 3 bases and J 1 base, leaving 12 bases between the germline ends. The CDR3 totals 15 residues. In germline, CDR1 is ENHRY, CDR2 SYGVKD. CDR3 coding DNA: TGTGCCATCAGTGAAAGTATCTTCTCCCAAGAGACCCAGTACTTC. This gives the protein CAISESIFSQETQYF.